This TCR beta chain is drawn from a study of PD-1 blockade in classical Hodgkin lymphoma (TCRdb year 2020). With regard to the full study: Nivolumab dosing was 3 mg/kg intravenously every 2 weeks, continuing until either disease progression or unacceptable toxicity. The study used TCR beta sequencing and CyTOF to define a peripheral blood immune signature of response to PD-1 blockade in classical Hodgkin lymphoma. The research as a whole found: By C4D1, a significant rise was seen in CD4+ TCR diversity but not in CD8+ TCR diversity (p=0.0027 vs p=0.16), and the rise was most apparent among complete responders (p=0.02). Baseline TCR diversity was reported as lower in newly diagnosed patients than in healthy donors, and lower still in relapsed/refractory patients. Trial patients achieving complete response had baseline diversity similar to newly diagnosed patients, whereas partial responders and progressors had significantly lower diversity. Diversity was lower in patients who began nivolumab less than 1 year after ASCT, so these patients were left out of later analyses to avoid confounding by immune reconstitution. The study was restricted to a single clinical trial cohort, and the causes of repertoire differences, possibly disease activity or prior therapy, were left undefined.

A note on this clone: The antigen it binds to is not known. Base qualities are not recorded, but no much larger clone differs from it by a single base.

According to the study, the label for this sample's time point signals: cycle 1 day 1 (C1D1), immediately before nivolumab initiation. Every trial patient had relapsed following autologous stem cell transplantation, and prior brentuximab vedotin exposure was what differed among cohorts A, B and C. The trial cohort included 50 or so patients with relapsed/refractory classical Hodgkin lymphoma, and each patient had a best overall response of complete response, partial response or progressive disease. Trial patients were treated with single-agent nivolumab in the multi-cohort phase II CheckMate 205 trial. An independent review committee assessed best overall response by applying the 2007 International Working Group response criteria. Trial PBMCs were collected immediately before nivolumab initiation (C1D1) and during therapy at cycle 2 day 1 and cycle 4 day 1. Peripheral blood was collected in 8 mL Vacutainer Cell Preparation Tubes, from which PBMCs were isolated by centrifugation and then cryopreserved.

Genomic DNA was extracted with the Qiagen DNeasy kit from unsorted PBMCs and from negatively selected CD4+ and CD8+ fractions. Using primers that anneal to V and J segments, immunoSEQ multiplex PCR amplified the TCR beta CDR3 regions. A synthetic immune receptor repertoire was used to minimize amplification bias, and remaining bias was computationally removed after sequencing. The authors processed their data as follows. Repertoire diversity was quantified as the Shannon entropy index using custom Python scripts. The unsorted, CD4+ and CD8+ repertoires were each analyzed separately, with the exception of combined analyses, where CD4+ and CD8+ sequences were merged in silico. Clonal expansion was defined as a frequency increase of at least 2-fold after treatment compared with C1D1, and clones undetected at baseline were assigned a pseudocount of 0.5. Singleton clones were defined as clones with 0 or 1 copy at C1D1, and non-singleton clones were defined as clones with 2 or more copies. Clones expanded in unsorted samples were annotated as CD4+, CD8+ or unknown by matching protein sequences in sorted samples from the same patient. Wilcoxon tests on paired samples were used to test diversity changes from C1D1 to C4D1. TCRdb holds this immuneACCESS table with in-frame rearrangements only. Some clones are missing; in checked studies, unresolved V genes explain under half, and the rest has no known cause. V and J calls and clone size follow that table, whereas D and trimming were derived from the DNA. In all, the sample holds fewer than 100,000 clones, and over 85% of those were seen once. The top ten clonotypes cover 2.8% of the sample.

Ends trimmed: V by 2 bases, J by 4 bases; bases unmatched to a gene: 13. From the cysteine through the phenylalanine, the CDR3 covers 17 amino acids. Only the CDR3 DNA stays, 51 bases, in frame from base 1. For CDR1 and CDR2, the germline V gene lists KGHSH and LQKENI. The receptor was isolated from a human donor with classical Hodgkin lymphoma. Rearrangement joined TRBV18 to TRBJ2-7, with 8 middle bases fitting TRBD2. The material sequenced was peripheral blood mononuclear cells (PBMCs), taken at baseline. The DNA sequence is given as TGTGCCAGCTCACCAAAGGCGGGGGGAAAGGGCTGGTACGAGCAGTACTTC. Its coded protein is CASSPKAGGKGWYEQYF.